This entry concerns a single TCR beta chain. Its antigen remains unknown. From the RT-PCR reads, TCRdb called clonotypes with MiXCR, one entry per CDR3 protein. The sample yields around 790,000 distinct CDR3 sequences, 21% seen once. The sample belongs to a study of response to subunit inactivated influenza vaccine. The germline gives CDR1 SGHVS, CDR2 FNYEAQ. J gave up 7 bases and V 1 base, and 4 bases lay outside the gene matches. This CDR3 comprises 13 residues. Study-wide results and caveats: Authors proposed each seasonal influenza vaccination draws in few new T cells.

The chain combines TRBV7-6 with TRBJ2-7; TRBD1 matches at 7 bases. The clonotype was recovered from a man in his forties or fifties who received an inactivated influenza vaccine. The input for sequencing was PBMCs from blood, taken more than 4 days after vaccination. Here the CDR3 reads CASSLGSRGEQYF. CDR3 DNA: TGTGCCAGCAGCTTAGGTAGCAGGGGGGAGCAGTACTTC.